This TCR beta chain was sequenced during a study of cytomegalovirus exposure and HLA in healthy donors. The V gene's germline CDR1 is GTSNPN and CDR2 SVGIG (reference sequence). CDR3 size: 13 residues. The PCR used 60 Vbeta and 13 Jbeta primers. Profiling relied on immunoSEQ multiplex PCR, and the TCRdb table lists in-frame clones only, not all of them. The data hold roughly 100,000 clones, with roughly an eighth observed a single time. This clone has more than one count but fewer than ten. Its antigen is as yet unknown. One end of the junction does not line up with germline, which may come from a read error. Points from the study as a whole: Fewer than 200 TCR beta chains were listed as cytomegalovirus-associated. Excluded: some indistinguishable V segments such as TRBV6-2 and TRBV6-3. The likely origin of a cluster of highly shared sequence variants was a sequencing artifact.

The receptor comes from a man aged 40-49 years in good health and CMV-seropositive. The specimen was PBMCs. The gene calls are TRBV30 and TRBJ1-1; 8 nucleotides align to TRBD1. The CDR3 nucleotides read TGTGCCTGGAACTACAGGGGGAACTCTGAAGCTTTCTTT. Translated: CAWNYRGNSEAFF.